The entry below describes one T cell receptor (beta chain). Its antigen is not identified. These data originate in a study of T cells in tuberculosis. Turning to the study itself: IGRA-negative adolescents, IGRA-positive adolescents with latent tuberculosis and adults with active tuberculosis formed this South African cohort. The study, taken as a whole, reports: GMM-specific TCRs were nearer to active tuberculosis alpha repertoires, suggesting expansion. Samples were chosen by availability of cryopreserved specimens.

The CDR3 consists of 20 residues. V lost 0 bases, J lost 4 bases, and 13 bases stayed unmatched. Germline CDR1 reads SGDLS; CDR2 reads YYNGEE. Using immunoSEQ multiplex PCR, the repertoire was profiled, and TCRdb retains in-frame clones only, with some absent. The data show 30,000 to 40,000 clones, with around 97% seen just once and around 6% held by the top ten. The TCR comes from a donor between 10 and 35 years old with latent tuberculosis or without tuberculosis infection. The chain is built from TRBV9 and TRBJ2-3; 14 bases map to TRBD2. The sample taken for sequencing was PBMCs. In DNA form, the CDR3 reads TGTGCCAGCAGCGTAGACGGGAGACTAGCGGGGGGGCAGGAGGCAGATACGCAGTATTTT. This encodes CASSVDGRLAGGQEADTQYF.